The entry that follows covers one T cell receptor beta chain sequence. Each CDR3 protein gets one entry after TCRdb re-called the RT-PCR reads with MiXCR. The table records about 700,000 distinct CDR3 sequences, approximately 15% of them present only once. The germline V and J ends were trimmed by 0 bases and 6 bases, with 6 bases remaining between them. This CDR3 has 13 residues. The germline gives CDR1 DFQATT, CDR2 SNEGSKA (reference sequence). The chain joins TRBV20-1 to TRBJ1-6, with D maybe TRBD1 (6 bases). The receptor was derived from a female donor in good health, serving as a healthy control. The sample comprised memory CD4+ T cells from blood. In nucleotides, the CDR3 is TGCAGTGCTAGAGAAGGGGGTAATTCACCCCTCCACTTT. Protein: CSAREGGNSPLHF.